This T cell receptor (beta chain) was recorded in a study of CD8 T cells in Susac syndrome. The CDR3 loop spans 14 amino acids. The V gene's germline CDR1 is SEHNR and CDR2 FQNEAQ (reference sequence). Trimming removed 0 bases at V and 2 bases at J, with 5 bases between. After extraction with the RNeasy kit, about 0.45 to 1 ug of the RNA was reverse transcribed using random hexamers. TCRdb used MiXCR to reprocess the immunoSEQ multiplex PCR reads, holding one entry per CDR3 protein. Of about 430,000 distinct CDR3 sequences in the sample, more than 70% are singletons; the top ten hold around 0.12%. There are many counts of this clonotype.

The clonotype was recovered from a human donor with multiple sclerosis. Sequenced: CD8+ T cells from PBMCs. The chain couples TRBV7-9 to TRBJ2-1, with D possibly called TRBD1 or TRBD2 (5 bases each). CDR3 sequence: CASSLAGAYNEQFF. CDR3 nucleotides: TGTGCCAGCAGCTTAGCGGGGGCCTACAATGAGCAGTTCTTC.